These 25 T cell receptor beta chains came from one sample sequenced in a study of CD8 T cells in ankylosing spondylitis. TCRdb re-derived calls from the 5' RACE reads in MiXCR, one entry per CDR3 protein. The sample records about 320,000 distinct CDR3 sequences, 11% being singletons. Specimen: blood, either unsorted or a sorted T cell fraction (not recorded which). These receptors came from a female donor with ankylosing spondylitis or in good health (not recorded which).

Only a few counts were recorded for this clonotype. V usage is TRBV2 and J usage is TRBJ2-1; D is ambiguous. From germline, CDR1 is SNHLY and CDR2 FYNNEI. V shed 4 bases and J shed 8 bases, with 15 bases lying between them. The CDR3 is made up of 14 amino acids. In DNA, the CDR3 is TGTGCCAGCAGTGTGCTCCTCTCCATCGATGAGCAGTTCTTC. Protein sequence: CASSVLLSIDEQFF.

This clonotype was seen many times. The CDR3 loop is CASSSRPGAEYGYTF. In nucleotides, the CDR3 is TGCGCCAGCAGCTCCCGCCCCGGGGCTGAGTATGGCTACACCTTC. The chain couples TRBV4-3 to TRBJ1-2; weak D call: TRBD1 (5 bases). In germline, CDR1 is LGHNA, CDR2 YSLEER. This CDR3 comprises 15 residues. V was pared by 5 bases and J by 5 bases, with 18 bases between.

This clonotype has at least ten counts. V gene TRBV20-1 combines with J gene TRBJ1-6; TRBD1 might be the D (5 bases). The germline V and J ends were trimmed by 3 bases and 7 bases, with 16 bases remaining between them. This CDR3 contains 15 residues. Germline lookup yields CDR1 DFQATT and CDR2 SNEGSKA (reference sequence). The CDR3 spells CSASDQGRENSPLHF. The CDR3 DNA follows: TGCAGTGCTAGCGACCAAGGCAGGGAAAATTCACCCCTCCACTTT.

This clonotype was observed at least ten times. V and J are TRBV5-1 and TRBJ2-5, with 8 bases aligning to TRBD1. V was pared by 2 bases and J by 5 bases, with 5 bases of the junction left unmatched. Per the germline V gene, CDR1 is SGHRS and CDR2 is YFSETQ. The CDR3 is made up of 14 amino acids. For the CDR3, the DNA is TGCGCCAGCAGCTTCTGGAGGACAGGGGAGACCCAGTACTTC. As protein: CASSFWRTGETQYF.

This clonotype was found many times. Here the CDR3 reads CASSFSPNTEAFF. As DNA, the CDR3 is TGTGCCAGCAGCTTTTCTCCGAACACTGAAGCTTTCTTT. The chain links TRBV7-2 to TRBJ1-1; no firm D call. The CDR3 covers 13 residues. CDR1 and CDR2 from the germline V gene are SGHTA and FQGNSA. V lost 3 bases, J lost 1 base, and 6 bases lay in between.

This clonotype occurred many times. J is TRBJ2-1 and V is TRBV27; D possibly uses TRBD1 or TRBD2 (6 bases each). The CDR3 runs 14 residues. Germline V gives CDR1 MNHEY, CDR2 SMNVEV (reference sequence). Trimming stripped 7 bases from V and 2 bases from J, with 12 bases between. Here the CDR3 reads CASTRGVTYNEQFF. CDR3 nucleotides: TGTGCCAGCACGAGGGGGGTAACCTACAATGAGCAGTTCTTC.

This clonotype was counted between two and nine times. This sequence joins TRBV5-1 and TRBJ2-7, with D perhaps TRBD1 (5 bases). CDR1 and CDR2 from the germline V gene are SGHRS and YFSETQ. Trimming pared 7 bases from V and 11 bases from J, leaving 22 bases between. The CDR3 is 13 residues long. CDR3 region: CASRPPDSRGKYF. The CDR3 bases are TGCGCCAGCCGACCCCCCGACAGCCGTGGGAAGTACTTC. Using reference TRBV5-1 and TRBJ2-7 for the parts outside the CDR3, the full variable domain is KAGVTQTPRYLIKTRGQQVTLSCSPISGHRSVSWYQQTPGQGLQFLFEYFSETQRNKGNFPGRFSGRQFSNSRSEMNVSTLELGDSALYLCASRPPDSRGKYFGPGTRLTVT.

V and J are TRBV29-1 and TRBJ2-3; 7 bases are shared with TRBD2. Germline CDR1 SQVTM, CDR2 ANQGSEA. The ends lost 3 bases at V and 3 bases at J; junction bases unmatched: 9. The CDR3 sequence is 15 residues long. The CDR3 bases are TGCAGCGTTGACGACCAGGGAGGGCCAACAGATACGCAGTATTTT. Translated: CSVDDQGGPTDTQYF.

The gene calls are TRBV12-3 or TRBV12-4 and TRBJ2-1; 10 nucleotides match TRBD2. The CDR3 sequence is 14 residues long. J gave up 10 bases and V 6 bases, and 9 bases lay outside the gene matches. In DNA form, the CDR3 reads TGTGCCAGCAGCCCATCAGCGGGGGGGGAAGAGCAGTTCTTC. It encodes CASSPSAGGEEQFF.

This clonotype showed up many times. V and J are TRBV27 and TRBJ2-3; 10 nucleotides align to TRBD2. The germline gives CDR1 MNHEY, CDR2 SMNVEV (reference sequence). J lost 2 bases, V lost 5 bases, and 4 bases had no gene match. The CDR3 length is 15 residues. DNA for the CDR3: TGTGCCAGCAGTCCCACTAGCGGGGTCACAGATACGCAGTATTTT. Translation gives CASSPTSGVTDTQYF.

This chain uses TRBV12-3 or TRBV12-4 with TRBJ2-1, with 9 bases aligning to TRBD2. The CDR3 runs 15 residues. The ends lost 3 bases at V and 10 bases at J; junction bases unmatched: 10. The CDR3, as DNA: TGTGCCAGCAGTTTCTGGGGCGGGAGGGCCTCCGAGCAGTTCTTC. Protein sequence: CASSFWGGRASEQFF.

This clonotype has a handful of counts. CDR3 loop: CASSQRDRGTYSNQPQHF. The CDR3 bases are TGTGCCAGCTCACAACGGGACAGGGGGACTTATAGCAATCAGCCCCAGCATTTT. The chain couples TRBV18 to TRBJ1-5, with 11 bases identical to TRBD1. J gave up 0 bases and V 4 bases, and 8 bases lay outside the gene matches. Looked up from germline, CDR1 is KGHSH and CDR2 is LQKENI. The CDR3 loop spans 18 amino acids.

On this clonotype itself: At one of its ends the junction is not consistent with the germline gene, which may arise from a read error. CDR3 coding DNA: TGCGGTGCCCCCGGGCTTAGCTCTGGAAACACCATATATTTT. Translation gives CGAPGLSSGNTIYF. The chain is built from TRBV20-1 and TRBJ1-3; D is unclear. Germline V lookup: CDR1 DFQATT, CDR2 SNEGSKA (reference sequence). This CDR3 has 14 residues.

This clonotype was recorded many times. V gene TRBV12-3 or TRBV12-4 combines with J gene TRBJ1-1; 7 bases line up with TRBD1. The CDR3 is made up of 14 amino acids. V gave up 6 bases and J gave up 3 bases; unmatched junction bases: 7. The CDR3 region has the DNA TGTGCCAGCAGACGGGACAGTTTAGACACTGAAGCTTTCTTT. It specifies CASRRDSLDTEAFF.

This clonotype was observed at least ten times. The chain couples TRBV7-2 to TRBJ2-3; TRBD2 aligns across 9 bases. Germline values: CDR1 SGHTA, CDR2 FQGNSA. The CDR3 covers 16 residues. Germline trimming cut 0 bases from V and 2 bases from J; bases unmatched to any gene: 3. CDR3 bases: TGTGCCAGCAGCTTAGCTAGCGGGGGACTCACAGATACGCAGTATTTT. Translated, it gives CASSLASGGLTDTQYF. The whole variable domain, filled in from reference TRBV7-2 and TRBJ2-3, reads GAGVSQSPSNKVTEKGKDVELRCDPISGHTALYWYRQSLGQGLEFLIYFQGNSAPDKSGLPSDRFSAERTGGSVSTLTIQRTQQEDSAVYLCASSLASGGLTDTQYFGPGTRLTVL.

CDR3 region: CASSQDSGTNQPQHF. The CDR3 region has the DNA TGTGCCAGCAGCCAAGATTCCGGCACCAATCAGCCCCAGCATTTT. This chain joins TRBV3-1 and TRBJ1-5; D not resolved. CDR1 LGHDT and CDR2 YNNKEL come from the germline V gene (reference sequence). There are 15 residues in the CDR3. V was pared by 0 bases and J by 3 bases, with 9 bases between.

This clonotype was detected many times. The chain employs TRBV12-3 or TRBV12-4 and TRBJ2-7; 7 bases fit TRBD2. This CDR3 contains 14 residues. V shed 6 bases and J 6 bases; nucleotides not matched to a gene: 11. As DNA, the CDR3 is TGTGCCAGCAGCCCCGGTTTAGCGGGTAGCGAGCAGTACTTC. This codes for CASSPGLAGSEQYF.

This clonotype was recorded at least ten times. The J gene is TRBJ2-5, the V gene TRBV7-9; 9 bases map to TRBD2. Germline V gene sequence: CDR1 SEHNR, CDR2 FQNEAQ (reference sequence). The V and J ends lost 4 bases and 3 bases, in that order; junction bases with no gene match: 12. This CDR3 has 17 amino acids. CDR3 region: CASSWIRGRAMEETQYF. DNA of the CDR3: TGTGCCAGCAGCTGGATACGCGGGAGGGCGATGGAAGAGACCCAGTACTTC.

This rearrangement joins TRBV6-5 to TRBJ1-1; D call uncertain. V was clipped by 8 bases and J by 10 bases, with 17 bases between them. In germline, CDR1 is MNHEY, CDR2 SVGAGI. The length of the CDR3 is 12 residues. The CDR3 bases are TGTGCCAGCGGTCCGATAGTTGGGCTAGCTTTCTTT. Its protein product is CASGPIVGLAFF.

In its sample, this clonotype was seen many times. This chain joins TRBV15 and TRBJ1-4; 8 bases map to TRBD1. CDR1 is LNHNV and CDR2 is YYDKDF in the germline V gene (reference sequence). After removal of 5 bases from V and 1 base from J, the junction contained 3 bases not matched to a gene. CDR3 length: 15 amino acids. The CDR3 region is CATSRTGLTNEKLFF. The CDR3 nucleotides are TGTGCCACCAGCCGGACAGGGCTAACTAATGAAAAACTGTTTTTT.

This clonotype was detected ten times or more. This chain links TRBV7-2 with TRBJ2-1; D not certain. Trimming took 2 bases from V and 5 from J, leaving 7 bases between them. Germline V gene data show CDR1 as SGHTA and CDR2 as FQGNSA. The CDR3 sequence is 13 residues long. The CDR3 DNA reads TGTGCCAGCAGCTTAAGTCTTGACAATGAGCAGTTCTTC. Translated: CASSLSLDNEQFF.

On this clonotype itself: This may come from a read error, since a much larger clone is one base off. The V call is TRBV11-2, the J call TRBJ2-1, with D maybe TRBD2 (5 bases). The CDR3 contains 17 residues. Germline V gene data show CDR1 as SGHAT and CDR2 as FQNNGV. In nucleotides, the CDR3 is TGTGCCAGCAGCTTAGAACCAGCGGCCAGCTCCTACAATGAGCTGTTCTTC. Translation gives CASSLEPAASSYNELFF. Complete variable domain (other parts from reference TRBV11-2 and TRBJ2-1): EAGVAQSPRYKIIEKRQSVAFWCNPISGHATLYWYQQILGQGPKLLIQFQNNGVVDDSQLPKDRFSAERLKGVDSTLKIQPAKLEDSAVYLCASSLEPAASSYNELFFGPGTRLTVL.

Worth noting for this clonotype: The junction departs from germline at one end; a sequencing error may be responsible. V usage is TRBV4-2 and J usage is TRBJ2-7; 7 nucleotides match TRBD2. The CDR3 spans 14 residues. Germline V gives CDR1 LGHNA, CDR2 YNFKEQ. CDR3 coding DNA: TGTGCCAGGAGCCCAGGACTAGGTTTCTACGAGCAGTACTTC. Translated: CARSPGLGFYEQYF.

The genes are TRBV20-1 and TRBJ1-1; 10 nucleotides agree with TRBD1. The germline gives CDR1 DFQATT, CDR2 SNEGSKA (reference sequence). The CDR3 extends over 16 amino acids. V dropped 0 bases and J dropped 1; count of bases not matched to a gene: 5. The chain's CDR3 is CSARDRTGGQNTEAFF. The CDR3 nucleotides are TGCAGTGCTAGAGATCGGACAGGGGGTCAGAACACTGAAGCTTTCTTT.

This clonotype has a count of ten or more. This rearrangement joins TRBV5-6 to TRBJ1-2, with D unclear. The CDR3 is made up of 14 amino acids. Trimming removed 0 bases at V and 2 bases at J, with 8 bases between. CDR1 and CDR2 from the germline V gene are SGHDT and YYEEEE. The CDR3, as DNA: TGTGCCAGCAGCTTGGTAGGGCAGAACTATGGCTACACCTTC. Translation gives CASSLVGQNYGYTF.